Reported below is one TCR beta chain. Its specificity is not known. This record comes from a study of cytomegalovirus exposure and HLA in healthy donors. On the study more broadly: The same platform was used for the 100 to 150 validation repertoires and the roughly 720 first-cohort repertoires, a later analysis reported. The study's findings and limits: TCR clusters originating in the first cohort tended to co-occur in the 120 validation repertoires, according to a later analysis.

Profiled with immunoSEQ multiplex PCR; TCRdb holds only in-frame clones, not every one. The repertoire holds 130,000 or so clones, 90% seen once, with over 5% in the top ten. What was sequenced was PBMCs. The sequence derives from a woman under 40 in good health and CMV-seropositive.

CDR3 nucleotides: TGTGCCAGCAGCTCCCTAGCGGGGGGATACTCCTACGAGCAGTACTTC. Protein sequence: CASSSLAGGYSYEQYF. This sequence joins TRBV7-9 and TRBJ2-7, with 11 bases identical to TRBD2. V dropped 4 bases and J dropped 0; count of bases not matched to a gene: 5. This CDR3 contains 16 residues. Germline V gene data show CDR1 as SEHNR and CDR2 as FQNEAQ (reference sequence).